This TCR beta chain was recovered during a study of blood T cell repertoires in COVID-19. The wider study: COVID-19 samples, acute and convalescent, were from the United States, Italy and Spain.

Germline V gene sequence: CDR1 SEHNR, CDR2 FQNEAQ (reference sequence). V lost 2 bases to trimming and J lost 7 bases, with 12 bases between them. This CDR3 is built from 14 residues. Seattle's cohort entered during active infection and was followed longitudinally. This clone came up once. Original methodology: Estimation of nucleated cell counts relied on the amplification of reference gene primers. Clones were read by immunoSEQ multiplex PCR, and TCRdb kept only the in-frame ones, dropping some. V, J and clone size are taken as reported in that table, and D and trimming were inferred from the DNA itself. The sample includes around 200,000 clones, 75% to 85% of them seen just once.

This TCR came from a woman aged 30 to 39 with COVID-19, enrolled during active disease. Sequencing was carried out using peripheral blood. The V gene is TRBV7-9, the J gene TRBJ2-1; tentative D call: TRBD2 (7 bases). The CDR3 here is CASSLPRGANEQFF. CDR3 sequence (DNA): TGTGCCAGCAGCTTACCCCGGGGGGCGAATGAGCAGTTCTTC.